Below, 20 T cell receptor beta chains from the same sample are listed, as sequenced in a study of identical twins. TCRdb re-called the 5' RACE reads with MiXCR, one entry per CDR3 protein. Of more than 400,000 distinct CDR3 sequences in the sample, roughly 15% were seen once. These data also featured in a second study, about yellow fever vaccine responses in identical twins.

The sequencing input was CD4+ T cells sorted from blood. The receptors were gathered from a woman aged 18-29 years in good health.

In its sample, this clonotype was seen a few times. The genes are TRBV13 and TRBJ2-1; maybe TRBD2 (6 bases). The germline V and J ends were trimmed by 5 bases and 5 bases, with 16 bases remaining between them. Germline assignment: CDR1 PRHDT and CDR2 FYEKMQ (reference sequence). The CDR3 extends over 15 amino acids. This CDR3 reads CASSPTGTGNNEQFF. As DNA, the CDR3 is TGTGCCAGCAGCCCAACCGGGACTGGAAACAATGAGCAGTTCTTC.

This clonotype came up a few times. J is TRBJ1-2 and V is TRBV12-3 or TRBV12-4; no firm D call. With 1 base removed from V and 8 bases from J, the gap between germline ends came to 11 bases. The CDR3 covers 13 residues. For the CDR3, the DNA is TGTGCCAGCAGTTTAGGCAGGTTACACGGCTACACCTTC. This codes for CASSLGRLHGYTF.

The chain has TRBV12-3 or TRBV12-4 and TRBJ2-2, with 8 bases identical to TRBD2. The ends lost 5 bases at V and 5 bases at J; junction bases unmatched: 10. This CDR3 has 16 amino acids. The CDR3 region has the DNA TGTGCCAGCAGTGCTAGCGGGCCAAGGGGAACCGGGGAGCTGTTTTTT. Translated, it gives CASSASGPRGTGELFF.

This chain uses TRBV24-1 with TRBJ2-2, with a tentative D call TRBD1 (6 bases). Trimming pared 3 bases from V and 3 bases from J, leaving 10 bases between. The length of the CDR3 is 15 residues. Germline V gene data show CDR1 as KGHDR and CDR2 as SFDVKD. For the CDR3, the DNA is TGTGCCACCAGTGATATCGCAGGGGACACCGGGGAGCTGTTTTTT. This encodes CATSDIAGDTGELFF.

In its sample, this clonotype was seen many times. V is TRBV4-1 and J is TRBJ1-4; D might be TRBD1 (5 bases). Germline loops: CDR1 MGHRA, CDR2 YSYEKL. V lost 4 bases and J lost 5, with 14 bases in between. This CDR3 contains 15 residues. In nucleotides, the CDR3 is TGCGCCAGCAGCCTTCTTGGGACGAACAATGAAAAACTGTTTTTT. Translation gives CASSLLGTNNEKLFF.

This clonotype was seen repeatedly, ten times or more. V and J are TRBV12-3 or TRBV12-4 and TRBJ2-3, with TRBD2 as a possible D gene (6 bases). The CDR3 is made up of 16 amino acids. Trimming cost V 5 bases and J 4 bases, with 19 bases left between them. The CDR3 spells CASSLSSGSLADTQYF. CDR3 coding DNA: TGTGCCAGCAGTCTCTCGTCCGGGAGTTTGGCAGATACGCAGTATTTT.

This chain links TRBV29-1 with TRBJ1-2; no firm D call. V lost 7 bases, J lost 2 bases, and 11 bases lay in between. Germline assignment: CDR1 SQVTM and CDR2 ANQGSEA. The CDR3 length is 12 residues. This CDR3 is CSATDVNYGYTF. As DNA, the CDR3 is TGCAGCGCTACCGACGTAAACTATGGCTACACCTTC.

This clonotype was counted between two and nine times. This chain joins TRBV4-2 and TRBJ2-7; tentative D call: TRBD2 (6 bases). CDR1 and CDR2 (germline): LGHNA, YNFKEQ. V shed 0 bases and J shed 3 bases, with 12 bases lying between them. This CDR3 is 15 amino acids long. The CDR3 loop reads CASSQDRGLNYEQYF. The CDR3 DNA reads TGTGCCAGCAGCCAAGATCGCGGACTAAACTACGAGCAGTACTTC.

This clonotype showed up just a few times. This chain uses TRBV7-2 with TRBJ2-7; 7 nucleotides align to TRBD1. The CDR3 contains 15 residues. The germline CDR1 and CDR2 sequences are SGHTA and FQGNSA. The V segment lost 3 bases and the J segment 2 bases; nucleotides outside the gene matches: 7. This CDR3 reads CASSFYRGQTYEQYF. The CDR3 bases are TGTGCCAGCAGCTTTTACAGGGGACAAACCTACGAGCAGTACTTC.

The chain employs TRBV5-1 and TRBJ1-1; a weak D match, TRBD1 (5 bases). Germline assignment: CDR1 SGHRS and CDR2 YFSETQ. V was pared by 5 bases and J by 2 bases, with 13 bases between. The CDR3 runs to 14 residues. The DNA for the CDR3 is TGCGCCAGCAGGTCCGGGACCGATAACACTGAAGCTTTCTTT. Translation gives CASRSGTDNTEAFF. Full variable domain (rest looked up from reference TRBV5-1 and TRBJ1-1): KAGVTQTPRYLIKTRGQQVTLSCSPISGHRSVSWYQQTPGQGLQFLFEYFSETQRNKGNFPGRFSGRQFSNSRSEMNVSTLELGDSALYLCASRSGTDNTEAFFGQGTRLTVV.

This chain links TRBV10-3 with TRBJ2-7; 7 bases fit TRBD1. The CDR3 sequence is 14 residues long. CDR1 is ENHRY, CDR2 SYGVKD, per germline. Trimming removed 6 bases from V and 0 bases from J; junction bases left unmatched: 5. CDR3 sequence: CAISRDSLSYEQYV. In nucleotides, the CDR3 is TGTGCCATCAGCCGGGACAGCCTCTCCTACGAGCAGTACGTC.

The rearrangement uses TRBV25-1 and TRBJ2-2; tentatively, D is TRBD1 or TRBD2 (5 bases each). Germline V CDR1 and CDR2: MGHDK, SYGVNS. The CDR3 runs to 14 residues. V dropped 3 bases and J dropped 9 bases, with 14 bases sitting between them. CDR3 DNA: TGTGCCAGCAGTGACCCGAGGGGCCCCTGGGAGCTGTTTTTT. Residues: CASSDPRGPWELFF.

The chain couples TRBV7-2 to TRBJ2-1, with D uncertain. V was clipped by 2 bases and J by 0 bases, with 11 bases between them. Germline CDR1 SGHTA, CDR2 FQGNSA. The CDR3 totals 16 residues. DNA for the CDR3: TGTGCCAGCAGCTTAACTGCGGATCCCTCCTACAATGAGCAGTTCTTC. Protein sequence: CASSLTADPSYNEQFF.

The chain is built from TRBV12-3 or TRBV12-4 and TRBJ2-7; 8 positions agree with TRBD1. This CDR3 is 14 amino acids long. V shed 1 base, J shed 6 bases, and the junction held 5 bases outside the gene matches. The CDR3 here is CASSLVGTGSEQYV. As DNA, the CDR3 is TGTGCCAGCAGTTTAGTTGGGACAGGTTCCGAGCAGTACGTC.

This clonotype was picked up a small number of times. At one end the junction does not follow the germline gene, possibly because of a read error. The chain couples TRBV2 to TRBJ2-3; 8 bases are a match to TRBD2. There are 14 residues in the CDR3. Per the germline V gene, CDR1 is SNHLY and CDR2 is FYNNEI. The chain's CDR3 is CARQAGVGTDTQYF. In nucleotides, the CDR3 is TGTGCCAGACAAGCGGGAGTAGGCACAGACACGCAGTATTTT. Together with reference TRBV2 and TRBJ2-3, the CDR3 gives the full variable domain: EPEVTQTPSHQVTQMGQEVILRCVPISNHLYFYWYRQILGQKVEFLVSFYNNEISEKSEIFDDQFSVERPDGSNFTLKIRSTKLEDSAMYFCARQAGVGTDTQYFGPGTRLTVL.

The sample holds a few counts of this clonotype. The chain has TRBV24-1 and TRBJ2-5; possible D gene TRBD1, 6 bases. The V and J ends lost 4 bases and 3 bases respectively, with 17 bases between them. In germline, CDR1 is KGHDR, CDR2 SFDVKD. CDR3 size: 16 residues. The CDR3 loop reads CATSEGASPGKETQYF. CDR3 nucleotide sequence: TGTGCCACCAGTGAGGGGGCCAGCCCGGGGAAAGAGACCCAGTACTTC.

Many counts were recorded for this clonotype. This chain connects TRBV12-3 or TRBV12-4 to TRBJ2-3; D call uncertain. This CDR3 region has 16 residues. V was pared by 3 bases and J by 4 bases, with 17 bases between. The DNA for the CDR3 is TGTGCCAGCAGTTTTCAGCGACGGGCAGTTGCAGATACGCAGTATTTT. Its translation is CASSFQRRAVADTQYF.

This chain connects TRBV29-1 to TRBJ2-7; D gene uncertain. The germline gives CDR1 SQVTM, CDR2 ANQGSEA. With 6 bases removed from V and 6 bases from J, the gap between germline ends came to 15 bases. CDR3 length equals 12 residues. The CDR3 DNA follows: TGCAGCGTAGCCCCTCCGACCGGCGAGCAGTACTTC. Translated: CSVAPPTGEQYF.

In its sample, this clonotype was seen many times. The chain links TRBV28 to TRBJ2-7; D may be TRBD2 (5 bases). The CDR3 runs 12 residues. Deletions cut 4 bases from V and 4 bases from J, with 8 bases between. The germline V gene encodes CDR1 MDHEN and CDR2 SYDVKM. The CDR3 nucleotides read TGTGCCAGCAGTTCTCCGGGGTACGAGCAGTACTTC. Residues: CASSSPGYEQYF.

This clonotype has at least ten counts. The genes are TRBV7-9 and TRBJ1-1, with TRBD1 identical over 7 bases. V dropped 5 bases and J dropped 6; count of bases not matched to a gene: 15. The CDR3 sequence is 16 residues long. The V gene's germline CDR1 is SEHNR and CDR2 FQNEAQ (reference sequence). DNA for the CDR3: TGTGCCAGCAGCCCCCCTGACAGGGACATGTGGGCTGAAGCTTTCTTT. Translating gives CASSPPDRDMWAEAFF. The full variable domain, its missing parts supplied by reference TRBV7-9 and TRBJ1-1, is DTGVSQNPRHKITKRGQNVTFRCDPISEHNRLYWYRQTLGQGPEFLTYFQNEAQLEKSRLLSDRFSAERPKGSFSTLEIQRTEQGDSAMYLCASSPPDRDMWAEAFFGQGTRLTVV.